Listed below are T cell receptor beta chains from one sample, sequenced in a study of CDR3 diversity in severe acne. TCRdb used MiXCR to reprocess the PCR reads, holding one entry per CDR3 protein. The sample consists of more than 70,000 distinct CDR3 sequences, 45% to 50% of them appearing once. The sample consisted of blood. The receptors here all came from a male donor in good health, serving as a control. The CDR3 runs from the conserved cysteine through the conserved F or W. D genes are given only for firm matches. Size is stated for part of the rows, as once, few or many counts, or as a class when the clone is expanded.

CDR3nt,CDR3aa,j_gene,abundance,v_gene,d_gene
TGTGCCAGCAGTACTAGCGGAGGGGGGTACAATGAGCAGTTCTTC,CASSTSGGGYNEQFF,TRBJ2-1,many,TRBV27,TRBD2
TGTGCCACCAGCCGACTCGGCACCGGGGAGCTGTTTTTT,CATSRLGTGELFF,TRBJ2-2,.,TRBV24-1,.
TGTGCCAGCAGCTTAGGGACTATTCAGGGGAGCTTGAACACTGAAGCTTTCTTT,CASSLGTIQGSLNTEAFF,TRBJ1-1,once,TRBV7-9,.
TGCAGTGCTAGGACGGACGGGGGGTCGACTGGCTACACCTTC,CSARTDGGSTGYTF,TRBJ1-2,.,TRBV20-1,.
TGTGCCAGCAGCTTAGGGGGACTAGCGGGGGGCTACAATGAGCAGTTCTTC,CASSLGGLAGGYNEQFF,TRBJ2-1,.,TRBV7-9,TRBD2
TGTGCCAGCAGTTTAGGTCAGGGTGCTCAGCCCCAGCATTTT,CASSLGQGAQPQHF,TRBJ1-5,.,TRBV12-3/TRBV12-4,.
TGCGCCAGCAGCGAGACAGGGATCCATCAGCCCCAGCATTTT,CASSETGIHQPQHF,TRBJ1-5,.,TRBV5-1,TRBD1
TGTGCCAGCAGCCTTCGGGGGATGAACACCGGGGAGCTGTTTTTT,CASSLRGMNTGELFF,TRBJ2-2,many,TRBV3-1,.
TGTGCCATCAGGGGAGACTTATCGAATGAGCAGTTCTTC,CAIRGDLSNEQFF,TRBJ2-1,.,TRBV10-3,.
TGTGCCAGCAGCTTAGGGAGCCTAGACTACGAGCAGTACTTC,CASSLGSLDYEQYF,TRBJ2-7,.,TRBV7-9,.
TGTGCCAGTAGTATAGGAGAAGGGGACCAGCCCCAGCATTTT,CASSIGEGDQPQHF,TRBJ1-5,.,TRBV19,.
TGTGCCAGCAGCTTCACCCGGGGGGACACCGGGGAGCTGTTTTTT,CASSFTRGDTGELFF,TRBJ2-2,.,TRBV7-2,TRBD2
TGTGCCAGCAGGACCCAGGGGTTCGCGACTGAAGCTTTCTTT,CASRTQGFATEAFF,TRBJ1-1,.,TRBV10-3,.
TGTGCCAGCAGTTACAATGGGGGAACTGAAGCTTTCTTT,CASSYNGGTEAFF,TRBJ1-1,many,TRBV6-5,.
TGTGCCAGCAGTGAATCAGGGGAGACCCAGTACTTC,CASSESGETQYF,TRBJ2-5,many,TRBV25-1,.
TGCGCCAGCATGTCAGGACAGGGGATCGACACCGGGGAGCTGTTTTTT,CASMSGQGIDTGELFF,TRBJ2-2,few,TRBV5-1,TRBD1
TGTGCCATCAGTGAGTCGCCCAGGGAGGGTTCACCCCTCCACTTT,CAISESPREGSPLHF,TRBJ1-6,.,TRBV10-3,.
TGTGCCAGCGCACCTACGTGGAGCCATGTGGGGTCCCAGCATTTT,CASAPTWSHVGSQHF,TRBJ1-5,.,TRBV6-5,.
TGCAGTGCTAACTACGGACTAGCGGGAGGCAATGAGCAGTTCTTC,CSANYGLAGGNEQFF,TRBJ2-1,.,TRBV20-1,TRBD2
TGCGCCAGCAGCCGGGGACTAGCGAGCACAGATACGCAGTATTTT,CASSRGLASTDTQYF,TRBJ2-3,.,TRBV5-1,TRBD2
TGTGCCAGCAGCCGACAGGGGACGCAGTATTTT,CASSRQGTQYF,TRBJ2-3,.,TRBV7-9,TRBD1
TGTGCCAGCTCACCCCGTACTACGAGGACAGGGCGGAACACTGAAGCTTTCTTT,CASSPRTTRTGRNTEAFF,TRBJ1-1,many,TRBV18,TRBD1
TGCAGTGCTAGAGCTGGGGACAGGGGCTACGAGCAGTACTTC,CSARAGDRGYEQYF,TRBJ2-7,few,TRBV20-1,TRBD1
TGTGCCAGCAGGAAGCCGACAGGGGTGTTTCTTGGAAACACCATATATTTT,CASRKPTGVFLGNTIYF,TRBJ1-3,.,TRBV2,TRBD1
TGTGCCAGCAACCGTAGGCCCGTGGATGAAAAACTGTTTTTT,CASNRRPVDEKLFF,TRBJ1-4,.,TRBV9,.
TGTGCCAGCAGCCGGGGACAGGACAACACAGATACGCAGTATTTT,CASSRGQDNTDTQYF,TRBJ2-3,once,TRBV2,TRBD1
TGTGCCAGCAGCTTAGTAGCGGGTTCACCCCTCCACTTT,CASSLVAGSPLHF,TRBJ1-6,.,TRBV11-2,.
TGTGCCAGCAGTGAAGAGGCGACCCAGTACTTC,CASSEEATQYF,TRBJ2-5,few,TRBV2,.
TGCAGCGTTGGGGACAGCGGAACTCAAGCTTTCTTT,CSVGDSGTQAFF,TRBJ1-1,.,TRBV29-1,TRBD1
TGCGCCAGCAGGAATCGGCCTGGGGGCACTGAAGCTTTCTTT,CASRNRPGGTEAFF,TRBJ1-1,.,TRBV10-1,.
TGTGCCAGCAGCGTTGTTCCGACAGGGTATGGAAACACCATATATTTT,CASSVVPTGYGNTIYF,TRBJ1-3,.,TRBV9,TRBD1
TGTGCCAGCAGTCCCCCGGCAGGGAACTCCTACGAGCAGTACTTC,CASSPPAGNSYEQYF,TRBJ2-7,.,TRBV28,.
TGTGCCAGCAGCAGATCCTACAGCGATCTCTATGGCTACACCTTC,CASSRSYSDLYGYTF,TRBJ1-2,once,TRBV6-1,.
TGCGCCAGCAGCTTGATCACTAGCGGGAGACATGAGCAGTACTTC,CASSLITSGRHEQYF,TRBJ2-5,.,TRBV5-1,TRBD2
TGTGCCAGCAGCAACGAGGGCCTCTACGAGCAGTACTTC,CASSNEGLYEQYF,TRBJ2-7,.,TRBV12-3/TRBV12-4,.
TGTGCCAGCAGTGAATTGGGGAATAGCAATCAGCCCCAGCATTTT,CASSELGNSNQPQHF,TRBJ1-5,many,TRBV2,.
TGCGCCAGCAGCCTCATCGGACCGGACAGCCCCTACGAGCAGTACTTC,CASSLIGPDSPYEQYF,TRBJ2-7,.,TRBV5-1,.